Below, one TCR beta chain is given with its context. Its cognate antigen is unknown. Sequencing in the ViraFEST assay came after antigen-specific CD4+ T cells had been expanded with viral peptide pools, which were used to stimulate PBMC. Isolating CD4+ T cells followed 9 to 10 days of culture. Vaccine recipients had no previous SARS-CoV-2 infection; their nucleocapsid antibodies were negative. This entry comes from a study of vaccination effects on CD4 cells after COVID-19. The CDR3 consists of 14 residues. The V gene's germline CDR1 is SNHLY and CDR2 FYNNEI. V dropped 1 base and J dropped 7 bases, with 13 bases sitting between them. Repertoires were generated with immunoSEQ multiplex PCR, while TCRdb's copy carries only in-frame clones and drops some. The sample yields tens of thousands of clones, over 70% seen once.

The receptor was derived from a human donor who received a COVID-19 vaccine. The sequenced sample was CD4+ T cells from PBMCs cultured with SARS-CoV-2 spike peptides, obtained before COVID-19 vaccination. The genes are TRBV2 and TRBJ1-2; D is perhaps TRBD1 (5 bases). Here the CDR3 DNA reads TGTGCCAGCAGTGAAGGAAGGGGAAGGGGTGGCTACACCTTC. Protein: CASSEGRGRGGYTF.